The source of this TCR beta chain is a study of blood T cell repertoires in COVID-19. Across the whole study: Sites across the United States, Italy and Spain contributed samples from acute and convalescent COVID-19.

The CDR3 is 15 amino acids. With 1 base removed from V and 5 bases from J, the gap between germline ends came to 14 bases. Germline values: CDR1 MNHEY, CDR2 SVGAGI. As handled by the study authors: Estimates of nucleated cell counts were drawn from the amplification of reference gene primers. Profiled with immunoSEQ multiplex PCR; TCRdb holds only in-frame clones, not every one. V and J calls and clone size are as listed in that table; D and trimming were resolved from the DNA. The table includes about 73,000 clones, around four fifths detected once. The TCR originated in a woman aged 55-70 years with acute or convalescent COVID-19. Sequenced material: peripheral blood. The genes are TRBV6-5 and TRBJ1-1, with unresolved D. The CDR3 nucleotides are TGTGCCAGCAGTTACTTGGTGGGCGATGGGACTGAAGCTTTCTTT. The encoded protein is CASSYLVGDGTEAFF.